Below are 22 T cell receptor beta chains sequenced from a single sample in a study of cytomegalovirus exposure and HLA in healthy donors. In the PCR, 60 Vbeta and 13 Jbeta primers were used. Assay: immunoSEQ multiplex PCR; the TCRdb copy retains only in-frame clones and omits some. The sample yields 150,000 to 200,000 clones, 81% seen once. Sequenced material: PBMCs. The receptors here all came from a woman aged 18-29 years in good health and CMV-seropositive.

This rearrangement joins TRBV11-3 to TRBJ2-1; D is possibly TRBD2 (5 bases). This CDR3 spans 14 amino acids. V lost 2 bases to trimming and J lost 5 bases, with 10 bases between them. Looked up from germline, CDR1 is SGHNT and CDR2 is YENEEA. CDR3 loop: CASSLNRGDNEQFF. In DNA, the CDR3 is TGTGCCAGCAGCTTAAATCGGGGAGACAATGAGCAGTTCTTC.

The chain links TRBV4-2 to TRBJ2-5, with D possibly matching TRBD1 (6 bases). CDR3 length: 17 residues. The germline gives CDR1 LGHNA, CDR2 YNFKEQ. With 0 bases removed from V and 10 bases from J, the gap between germline ends came to 24 bases. The CDR3 DNA reads TGTGCCAGCAGCCAAGATTCCCCGGGACACTCGAGGTATGACCAGTACTTC. As protein: CASSQDSPGHSRYDQYF.

The V and J genes are TRBV19 and TRBJ1-1; the match to TRBD1 covers 7 bases. Germline trimming cut 5 bases from V and 1 base from J; bases unmatched to any gene: 4. The V gene's germline CDR1 is LNHDA and CDR2 SQIVND (reference sequence). There are 14 residues in the CDR3. The CDR3 reads CASSWDSPNTEAFF. The CDR3 region has the DNA TGTGCCAGTAGTTGGGACAGTCCGAACACTGAAGCTTTCTTT. Using reference TRBV19 and TRBJ1-1 for the parts outside the CDR3, the full variable domain is DGGITQSPKYLFRKEGQNVTLSCEQNLNHDAMYWYRQDPGQGLRLIYYSQIVNDFQKGDIAEGYSVSREKKESFPLTVTSAQKNPTAFYLCASSWDSPNTEAFFGQGTRLTVV.

The chain carries TRBV30 and TRBJ1-6; TRBD1 is a possible D gene (6 bases). V shed 4 bases and J shed 8 bases, with 12 bases lying between them. The germline CDR1 and CDR2 sequences are GTSNPN and SVGIG (reference sequence). The CDR3 runs to 13 residues. The CDR3 here is CAWTGQRDSPLHF. Written as DNA, the CDR3 is TGTGCCTGGACAGGACAGAGGGATTCACCCCTCCACTTT.

The V and J genes are TRBV5-3 and TRBJ2-1; 9 bases fit TRBD2. TRBV5-3 is reported as an ORF; its role is uncertain. The junction had 8 bases not matched to a gene; V was cut back by 0 bases and J by 7 bases. The CDR3 length is 16 residues. CDR3 sequence reads: CARSLEPAGGPNEQFF. The DNA for the CDR3 is TGTGCCAGAAGCTTGGAGCCAGCGGGGGGACCTAATGAGCAGTTCTTC.

The chain employs TRBV27 and TRBJ2-2; D remains ambiguous. CDR1 and CDR2 (germline): MNHEY, SMNVEV (reference sequence). The CDR3 length is 14 residues. Trimming took 4 bases from V and 2 from J, leaving 8 bases between them. The CDR3 bases are TGTGCCAGCAGTTACCGAGCTAACACCGGGGAGCTGTTTTTT. Its translation is CASSYRANTGELFF.

V usage is TRBV11-2 and J usage is TRBJ2-1; no reliable D call. CDR1 SGHAT and CDR2 FQNNGV come from the germline V gene. There are 13 residues in the CDR3. Trimming removed 3 bases from V and 5 bases from J, with 8 bases in between. The CDR3 DNA is TGTGCCAGCAGCTTCTCCACAGACAATGAGCAGTTCTTC. As protein: CASSFSTDNEQFF.

The chain recombines TRBV28 with TRBJ1-4, with a possible D match to TRBD1 (5 bases). The V end lost 6 bases, the J end lost 7 bases, and 12 bases lay between the germline ends. The CDR3 has 13 amino acids. Looked up from germline, CDR1 is MDHEN and CDR2 is SYDVKM. CDR3 loop: CASSVYRSEKLFF. The CDR3 bases are TGTGCCAGCAGCGTTTACAGGAGTGAAAAACTGTTTTTT.

V gene TRBV5-1 combines with J gene TRBJ1-6; maybe TRBD1 (6 bases). The CDR3 is 15 amino acids. CDR1 SGHRS and CDR2 YFSETQ come from the germline V gene. Between the trimmed V and J ends, which lost 4 bases and 10 bases, there was a span of 18 bases. CDR3 bases: TGCGCCAGCAGCATTGACAGGACAACCGGCTCACCCCTCCACTTT. It encodes CASSIDRTTGSPLHF.

The CDR3 region has the DNA TGTGCCAGCGCTTTACAGGGGGACACTGAAGCTTTCTTT. Translating gives CASALQGDTEAFF. This rearrangement joins TRBV7-6 to TRBJ1-1; 8 positions agree with TRBD1. CDR3 length equals 13 residues. Germline CDR1 and CDR2: SGHVS and FNYEAQ. J lost 3 bases, V lost 8 bases, and 5 bases had no gene match.

This chain connects TRBV6-5 to TRBJ1-5, with D tentatively TRBD1 (5 bases). The CDR3 has 14 residues. The germline V and J ends were trimmed by 4 bases and 4 bases, with 11 bases remaining between them. Germline V gene lookup returns CDR1 MNHEY and CDR2 SVGAGI. The CDR3, as DNA: TGTGCCAGCAGTTCCCCAGGGCGGAATCAGCCCCAGCATTTT. Encoded protein: CASSSPGRNQPQHF.

V is TRBV9 and J is TRBJ2-2, with D hard to call. Trimming pared 3 bases from V and 4 bases from J, leaving 7 bases between. CDR3 length equals 13 residues. The germline V gene has CDR1 SGDLS and CDR2 YYNGEE. The CDR3: CASSDGGTGELFF. DNA for the CDR3: TGTGCCAGCAGCGACGGCGGCACCGGGGAGCTGTTTTTT.

This clone was seen a handful of times. The rearrangement links TRBV7-2 to TRBJ2-2; TRBD1 matches at 7 bases. The CDR3 runs 14 residues. The J segment lost 7 bases and the V segment lost 2 bases, leaving 4 bases of the junction unmatched. Germline-derived CDR1 and CDR2 are SGHTA and FQGNSA. CDR3 sequence: CASSLTQGYGELFF. In DNA, the CDR3 is TGTGCCAGCAGCTTAACACAGGGGTACGGGGAGCTGTTTTTT.

The chain employs TRBV5-6 and TRBJ1-4; tentative D call: TRBD1 (6 bases). V lost 5 bases to trimming and J lost 9 bases, with 14 bases between them. This CDR3 region has 13 residues. Germline V gene data show CDR1 as SGHDT and CDR2 as YYEEEE. The CDR3 protein is CASSTGLDKKLFF. The CDR3 DNA reads as TGTGCCAGCAGTACAGGGTTGGATAAAAAACTGTTTTTT.

This rearrangement joins TRBV7-9 to TRBJ2-1; D not resolved. V was cut by 2 bases and J by 5 bases, with 16 bases left in between. Germline V lookup: CDR1 SEHNR, CDR2 FQNEAQ (reference sequence). CDR3 length equals 16 residues. As DNA, the CDR3 is TGTGCCAGCAGCTTATCAACCTACTATAGAGACAATGAGCAGTTCTTC. Protein product: CASSLSTYYRDNEQFF.

This chain connects TRBV7-2 to TRBJ1-5; D is possibly TRBD1 (5 bases). Trimming left V 0 bases short and J 6 bases short, with 12 bases between. The CDR3 is made up of 15 amino acids. Germline V gene lookup returns CDR1 SGHTA and CDR2 FQGNSA. DNA of the CDR3: TGTGCCAGCAGCTTAGCGCCAGGGTTGGGTCAGCCCCAGCATTTT. Protein: CASSLAPGLGQPQHF.

The chain combines TRBV27 with TRBJ1-5; 7 positions agree with TRBD1. Germline trimming cut 5 bases from V and 5 bases from J; bases unmatched to any gene: 6. The CDR3 runs to 14 residues. Germline CDR1 MNHEY, CDR2 SMNVEV (reference sequence). This CDR3 is CASSPQGVDQPQHF. CDR3 bases: TGTGCCAGCAGTCCCCAGGGGGTCGATCAGCCCCAGCATTTT.

The V gene is TRBV14, the J gene TRBJ1-2, with 7 bases identical to TRBD1. The CDR3 is made up of 14 amino acids. CDR1 and CDR2 (germline): SGHDN, FVKESK. V trimming: 1 base; J trimming: 8 bases; junction bases outside the gene matches: 7. CDR3 nucleotides: TGTGCCAGCAGCCAAGGACAGGGTTTTTGGGGCTACACCTTC. Translated, it gives CASSQGQGFWGYTF.

The rearrangement uses TRBV7-8 and TRBJ2-5, with 11 nucleotides matching TRBD2. V was clipped by 5 bases and J by 7 bases; unmatched bases: 9. This CDR3 is 15 amino acids long. Per germline, CDR1 SGHVS and CDR2 FQNEAQ. The CDR3 DNA follows: TGTGCCAGCAGCCCCCTAGCGGGGGGCAAATGGACCCAGTACTTC. Amino acid sequence: CASSPLAGGKWTQYF.

The rearrangement joins TRBV5-1 to TRBJ2-5; TRBD2 agrees at 14 bases. This CDR3 is 17 amino acids long. Losses at the gene ends were 4 bases for V and 1 base for J; bases not matched to a gene: 6. Germline V CDR1 and CDR2: SGHRS, YFSETQ. The CDR3 nucleotides are TGCGCCAGCAGCCCATGGACTAGCGGGGGGTTCCAAGAGACCCAGTACTTC. Amino acids: CASSPWTSGGFQETQYF.

This clone was observed a few times. The chain uses TRBV28 and TRBJ2-7; 8 bases map to TRBD1. Germline lookup yields CDR1 MDHEN and CDR2 SYDVKM. The CDR3 has 14 amino acids. V lost 3 bases to trimming and J lost 4 bases; unmatched junction nucleotides: 5. The CDR3 loop is CASSFPGQAYEQYF. CDR3 sequence (DNA): TGTGCCAGCAGTTTCCCGGGACAGGCTTACGAGCAGTACTTC.

The chain is built from TRBV5-6 and TRBJ2-3; unclear D gene. V was clipped by 0 bases and J by 6 bases, with 5 bases between them. The CDR3 covers 12 residues. Germline V gives CDR1 SGHDT, CDR2 YYEEEE. The CDR3 DNA follows: TGTGCCAGCAGCTTGGATATTGATACGCAGTATTTT. Translated, it gives CASSLDIDTQYF.